This T cell receptor (beta chain) was sequenced for a study of glioma-infiltrating T cells after dendritic cell vaccination (dated by TCRdb to about 2016). Notes on the research overall: The cohort comprised roughly 15 glioblastoma patients from Phase I and II dendritic cell vaccination trials, 9 newly diagnosed and 6 with recurrent disease. Between the early 2000s and the early 2010s, the patients were given dendritic cell vaccination pulsed with autologous tumor lysate. To make the vaccine, monocyte-derived dendritic cells were cultured for under 9 days with IL-4 and GM-CSF and then pulsed overnight with autologous tumor lysate. Patients received three intradermal dendritic cell vaccine injections at biweekly intervals in the arm below the axilla. In glioblastoma patients vaccinated with dendritic cells, deep sequencing of TCR beta CDR3 regions served to measure the amount of tumor-infiltrating lymphocytes and to compare repertoires between tumor and blood. Survival after dendritic cell vaccination was correlated with TCR sequencing metrics, such as TIL content and the overlap between tumor and blood repertoires. Paper-wide results and their limitations: After dendritic cell vaccination, a higher estimated pretreatment TIL content predicted longer time to progression and overall survival. The three-group TCR overlap response model was characterized as speculative, and prospective validation of the model was stated to be required. No direct relationship between TCR clonality and survival was found, suggesting that a diverse polyclonal response may matter. The cohort was small and heterogeneous, with few patients having full blood and tumor sets and even fewer initial-recurrent tumor pairs.

Using the immunoSEQ assay, TCRB CDR3 regions were amplified from roughly 1.9 micrograms of genomic DNA, or from all available DNA when less than that was on hand. For multiplex PCR, 60 forward primers for TCR V beta segments and 13 reverse primers for J beta segments were used. Synthetic control templates were spiked into each sample at limiting dilution to estimate reads per starting template. The Illumina HiSeq System generated 87 bp sequencing reads. The authors' analysis ran thus. PCR and sequencing errors were removed by merging closely related sequences with a nearest neighbor algorithm. TCR overlap was measured as the percentage of unique tumor TCR beta sequences that were also present in the peripheral blood of the same patient. TCRdb provides this immuneACCESS table in a form limited to in-frame rearrangements. Some clones are lacking; in checked studies, under half of them reflect an unresolved V gene, and why the rest are absent is not known. V, J and clone size are those of that table, while D and trimming were read from the DNA. The sample table shows roughly 56,000 clones, and 70% to 90% are seen once. The ten largest clones represent roughly 10% of the sample.

This specimen's time point label, per the study, means: after dendritic cell vaccination, including at tumor progression/relapse. To be selected, patients needed enough residual fresh-frozen tumor tissue and more than two years of available survival data. An isocitrate dehydrogenase mutation was not carried by any of the glioblastoma patients, although molecular status was otherwise variable. PBMC were collected before vaccination, two weeks after the third vaccination, and at tumor progression if tumor progression occurred. Genomic DNA was extracted with the Qiagen DNeasy Blood extraction Kit. Counted from cysteine to phenylalanine, this CDR3 has 16 amino acids. The kept DNA is CDR3 alone, 48 bases in frame from the first base. CDR1 and CDR2 are drawn from the germline V gene: SGDLS, YYNGEE. Germline trimming: 5 bases from V, 2 bases from J; junction bases outside gene matches: 8. As regards this clone: Its antigen remains undetermined. The record has no base qualities; no much larger clone is one base away.

Sequenced here: blood, sampled after dendritic cell vaccination. This receptor was taken from a human donor with glioblastoma. This chain is built from TRBV9 and TRBJ2-2, with TRBD1 identical over 8 junction bases. The CDR3 region: CASSDDRGENTGELFF. The DNA sequence reads TGTGCCAGCAGTGATGACAGGGGCGAAAACACCGGGGAGCTGTTTTTT.